This T cell receptor (beta chain) was recorded in a study of breast tumors, draining lymph nodes, adjacent tissues. In this sample, this clonotype turned up many times. Its antigen remains unidentified. TCRdb called the multiplex PCR reads again in MiXCR, with one record for every CDR3 protein. The sample records tens of thousands of distinct CDR3 sequences, 35% to 50% being singletons. The study's findings and limits: Findings are consistent with lymph node origin and intratumoral expansion of most tumor T cells. That most tumor T cells come from lymph nodes remained unproven. Compared with lymph nodes, tumors were less diverse; compared with nontumor tissue, more. Compared with basal-like, luminal-like tumors shared significantly more repertoire with nontumor tissue.

This CDR3 has 14 residues. Trimming took 10 bases from V and 0 from J; bases not matched to a gene: 9. The sequence came from a female donor with breast cancer. Some clones in this sample may be carry-over from other donors' samples. J is TRBJ2-7 and V is TRBV12-3 or TRBV12-4, with 7 bases aligning to TRBD1. Material for sequencing was breast tumor tissue. CDR3 in amino acids: CANRGTGSSYEQYF. The CDR3 nucleotides read TGTGCCAACAGGGGTACAGGTAGCTCCTACGAGCAGTACTTC.